These T cell receptor beta chains were read from a single sample in a study of shared clonotypes between healthy human individuals. The protocol was immunoSEQ multiplex PCR, while the TCRdb copy is restricted to in-frame clones and leaves out a portion. The sample records about 600,000 clones, roughly 97% being singletons. The sample consisted of naive CD4+ T cells sorted from blood. The receptors originated from a woman aged 25 to 45 in good health. Both conserved end residues are part of each CDR3. D genes are given only for firm matches. Expanded clones get a size class; other rows say once, few or many, or leave the size out.

V	J	size	D	DNA	CDR3
TRBV6-4	TRBJ2-5	NA	NA	TGTGCCAGCAGTTCACAGGGTGGAGAGACCCAGTACTTC	CASSSQGGETQYF
TRBV7-2	TRBJ2-3	NA	TRBD2	TGTGCCAGCAGCTTAGCGGGGCTAGCGGTCACAGATACGCAGTATTTT	CASSLAGLAVTDTQYF
TRBV28	TRBJ2-3	NA	TRBD2	TGTGCCAGCAGTTGGACCTTTGATTGGACTAGCGGGAGCTCAGATACGCAGTATTTT	CASSWTFDWTSGSSDTQYF
TRBV7-8	TRBJ2-5	NA	NA	TGTGCCAGCAGCTTACATCAAGACTACAGTGGGGTGAAAAAGACCCAGTACTTC	CASSLHQDYSGVKKTQYF
TRBV18	TRBJ1-1	NA	TRBD1	TGTGCCAGCTCACCGGGACAGGTCACTGAAGCTTTCTTT	CASSPGQVTEAFF
TRBV5-6	TRBJ2-1	NA	TRBD2	TGTGCCAGCAGCTTGCCTAGCGGGGCGGACAATGAGCAGTTCTTC	CASSLPSGADNEQFF
TRBV5-1	TRBJ2-3	NA	TRBD2	TGCGCCAGCAGCTTGGGACTAGCAGTGGGTACAGATACGCAGTATTTT	CASSLGLAVGTDTQYF
TRBV5-1	TRBJ1-2	NA	NA	TGCGCCAGCAGCTTTCAGCTGAACTATGGCTACACCTTC	CASSFQLNYGYTF
TRBV7-2	TRBJ2-7	NA	TRBD1	TGTGCCAGCAGCCCGGCCGGGACAGGGAACTACGAGCAGTACTTC	CASSPAGTGNYEQYF
TRBV6-6	TRBJ1-2	NA	TRBD1	TGTGCCAGCAGTCCTACAGGGGAGGGCTATGGCTACACCTTC	CASSPTGEGYGYTF
TRBV10-2	TRBJ2-1	NA	NA	TGCGCCAGCAGCCCCATTTTCAGGGGCCACTACAATGAGCAGTTCTTC	CASSPIFRGHYNEQFF
TRBV27	TRBJ2-2	once	TRBD1	TGTGCCAGCAGTTCCCGGACAGGGGCCACCGGGGAGCTGTTTTTT	CASSSRTGATGELFF
TRBV28	TRBJ1-5	NA	NA	TGTGCCAGCGGCAGACCGGGACAAAACTTTCAGCCCCAGCATTTT	CASGRPGQNFQPQHF
TRBV11-2	TRBJ2-7	NA	TRBD2	TGTGCCAGCAGCTTGAGCGGGGGATCCTACGAGCAGTACTTC	CASSLSGGSYEQYF
TRBV30	TRBJ2-7	NA	NA	TGTGCCTGGAGCCCCGCAGGGAACGAGCAGTACTTC	CAWSPAGNEQYF
TRBV5-6	TRBJ2-1	NA	TRBD1	TGTGCCAGCAGCTTGGCGGGGACAGGGGTCTCTCCTGTGTGGTTCTTC	CASSLAGTGVSPVWFF
TRBV5-1	TRBJ2-5	NA	TRBD1	TGCGCCAGCAGCTTGGCGGGGACAGGGGTGGAGACCCAGTACTTC	CASSLAGTGVETQYF
TRBV28	TRBJ2-1	NA	TRBD2	TGTGCCAGCAGTGTTACTAGCGGGGGGGTCAATGAGCAGTTCTTC	CASSVTSGGVNEQFF
TRBV28	TRBJ2-7	NA	NA	TGTGCCAGCAGTTTCTTGTCTATCCGGCGGGCGAGCTCCTACGAGCAGTACTTC	CASSFLSIRRASSYEQYF
TRBV18	TRBJ1-1	NA	TRBD1	TGTGCCAGCTCACCCGGACAGGGCCTTTCTAATGAAGCTTTCTTT	CASSPGQGLSNEAFF
TRBV27	TRBJ2-5	NA	NA	TGTGCCAGCAGTCGACCCGAATCGGAGACCCAGTACTTC	CASSRPESETQYF
TRBV5-4	TRBJ2-3	NA	TRBD1	TGTGCCAGCAGCCCGGGGACAGGGGGGCGAACAGATACGCAGTATTTT	CASSPGTGGRTDTQYF
TRBV9	TRBJ2-1	NA	NA	TGTGCCAGCAGCGTAGTTCTTGGGCTGGGGGATGAGCAGTTCTTC	CASSVVLGLGDEQFF
TRBV6-1	TRBJ1-1	few	NA	TGTGCCAGCAGTGAGGGACTTTTTGAAGCTTTCTTT	CASSEGLFEAFF
TRBV19	TRBJ2-1	NA	NA	TGTGCCAGTACCACGGAGCCCTACAATGAGCAGTTCTTC	CASTTEPYNEQFF
TRBV28	TRBJ2-1	NA	NA	TGTGCCAGTTTAGGGATCAGGGATGAGCAGTTCTTC	CASLGIRDEQFF
TRBV5-5	TRBJ2-7	NA	TRBD1	TGTGCCAGCAGCACCGGGACAGGGGCGAACTACGAGCAGTACTTC	CASSTGTGANYEQYF
TRBV6-5	TRBJ1-1	NA	TRBD1	TGTGCCAGCAGTTACTGGGCCAGGGGGGGCACTGAAGCTTTCTTT	CASSYWARGGTEAFF
TRBV1	TRBJ2-5	NA	NA	TGCACCAGCAGCCAAAAGACAGGGGGCATAAAGGAGACCCAGTACTTC	CTSSQKTGGIKETQYF
TRBV27	TRBJ2-7	NA	TRBD2	TGTGCCAGCAGTTCCACAGCCGGGACTAGCGGGATATACGAGCAGTACTTC	CASSSTAGTSGIYEQYF
TRBV6-1	TRBJ2-7	NA	NA	TGTGCCAGCAGTGAAGAGGAGGAGCAGTACTTC	CASSEEEEQYF
TRBV4-1	TRBJ2-7	NA	TRBD1	TGCGCCAGCAGCCGAACAGGGGGCGGGTACGAGCAGTACTTC	CASSRTGGGYEQYF
TRBV28	TRBJ2-2	NA	NA	TGTGCCAGCACCGATACACTTGGGAACACCGGGGAGCTGTTTTTT	CASTDTLGNTGELFF
TRBV18	TRBJ1-1	NA	NA	TGTGCCAGCTCACCATACCGGGGAGGGACTGAAGCTTTCTTT	CASSPYRGGTEAFF
TRBV6-5	TRBJ1-2	NA	NA	TGTGCCAGCAGTTACTCGAACAGGGTAGGCGACTATGGCTACACCTTC	CASSYSNRVGDYGYTF
TRBV28	TRBJ1-1	NA	NA	TGTGCCAGCAGTTTATTCCAGGGGCGTGGGAACACTGAAGCTTTCTTT	CASSLFQGRGNTEAFF
TRBV18	TRBJ1-4	NA	TRBD1	TGTGCCAGCTCCCCGCCAGGGGGAACTAATGAAAAACTGTTTTTT	CASSPPGGTNEKLFF
TRBV18	TRBJ1-3	NA	NA	TGTGCCAGCTCGCCCACATTCGAAGGGGACACCATATATTTT	CASSPTFEGDTIYF
TRBV30	TRBJ2-3	NA	TRBD2	TGTGCCTGGAACCGGGGGGGGACTAGCGTCCCAGATACGCAGTATTTT	CAWNRGGTSVPDTQYF
TRBV15	TRBJ2-7	NA	NA	TGTGCCACCAGCAGAGAGGATTGGGGGTACGAGCAGTACTTC	CATSREDWGYEQYF
TRBV19	TRBJ2-7	NA	TRBD1	TGTGCCAGTAGTCTATCCGGGACAGACATCTACGAGCAGTACTTC	CASSLSGTDIYEQYF
TRBV7-9	TRBJ2-1	once	TRBD2	TGTGCCAGCAGCTCAGCGGGAGGGGTCAATGAGCAGTTCTTC	CASSSAGGVNEQFF
TRBV19	TRBJ1-5	NA	NA	TGTGCCAGTAGAGGGGGCAATCAGCCCCAGCATTTT	CASRGGNQPQHF
TRBV5-1	TRBJ1-6	NA	NA	TGCGCCAGCAGCCCCGACGGACTAAGTTCACCCCTCCACTTT	CASSPDGLSSPLHF
TRBV5-1	TRBJ2-2	NA	NA	TGCGCCAGCAGCCCTGGACACCCAGGGAACACCGGGGAGCTGTTTTTT	CASSPGHPGNTGELFF
TRBV28	TRBJ1-1	NA	NA	TGTGCCAGCAGTCCCCCGGGACTGAACACTGAAGCTTTCTTT	CASSPPGLNTEAFF
TRBV2	TRBJ2-2	once	NA	TGTGCCAGCAGTGAAGGAAAAAGTTGGAGCACCGGGGAGCTGTTTTTT	CASSEGKSWSTGELFF
TRBV7-8	TRBJ1-4	once	NA	TGTGCCAGCAGCTCGAGCACGGGAAGTGGAAATGAAAAACTGTTTTTT	CASSSSTGSGNEKLFF
TRBV10-2	TRBJ2-7	NA	NA	TGCGCCAGCAGTGACAGGGCGGGATTCTCCTACGAGCAGTACTTC	CASSDRAGFSYEQYF
TRBV9	TRBJ2-7	once	TRBD2	TGTGCCAGCAGCGTAGGAGGCGGGAGTCACGAGCAGTACTTC	CASSVGGGSHEQYF
TRBV7-6	TRBJ2-1	NA	TRBD2	TGTGCCAGCAGCTCGTCGAGCGGGAGATCCTACAATGAGCAGTTCTTC	CASSSSSGRSYNEQFF
TRBV20-1	TRBJ2-5	NA	NA	TGCAGTGCTAGCGGGCAAGAGACCCAGTACTTC	CSASGQETQYF
TRBV11-3	TRBJ2-1	NA	TRBD2	TGTGCCAGCAGCTCTAGCGGGAGATTTGACAATGAGCAGTTCTTC	CASSSSGRFDNEQFF
TRBV6-6	TRBJ1-5	NA	NA	TGTGCCAGCAGTTACTCGGGCGCGGGAAATCAGCCCCAGCATTTT	CASSYSGAGNQPQHF
TRBV6-5	TRBJ1-1	NA	NA	TGTGCCAGCAGTTACGACAGACGGAACACTGAAGCTTTCTTT	CASSYDRRNTEAFF
TRBV27	TRBJ2-7	NA	NA	TGTGCCAGCAGTTCCCGGACCCGTAGGCACGAGCAGTACTTC	CASSSRTRRHEQYF
TRBV5-6	TRBJ2-3	NA	NA	TGTGCCAGCAGATTGGCAGTTTTTAACACAGATACGCAGTATTTT	CASRLAVFNTDTQYF
TRBV30	TRBJ2-5	NA	NA	TGTGCCTGGAGTTACGAGTACAATCAAGAGACCCAGTACTTC	CAWSYEYNQETQYF
TRBV29-1	TRBJ2-7	NA	TRBD1	TGCAGCGTGCGGACAGGGGGTAGCTCCTACGAGCAGTACTTC	CSVRTGGSSYEQYF